The T cell receptor beta chain described here comes from a study of blood T cells in healthy people across ages. Study observations and caveats: Observed TCR beta diversity per million T cells went down as age went up. This fall followed a roughly linear course with age. Both naive CD4+ cell counts and diversity were greater in long-lived donors than in aged donors.

From germline, CDR1 is SGHTA and CDR2 FQGNSA. CDR3 length: 16 amino acids. V dropped 5 bases and J dropped 5; count of bases not matched to a gene: 4. In the case of this clonotype: Its target is not known.

It was with a sample-barcoded 5' primer and a J-beta primer mix that a second PCR of roughly 7 to 12 cycles was run. A 12-random-nucleotide template-switch adaptor tagged each cDNA molecule. One entry per CDR3 protein, called by TCRdb with MiXCR from the 5' RACE reads. The sample has more than 750,000 distinct CDR3 sequences; 25% to 35% are singletons. This sample was shared with a second study, whose subject was T cells of mothers and their children. From that study: An overlap that was slightly higher, though non-significant, was seen in related mother-child pairs versus unrelated pairs.

The sample was blood. The sequence derives from a woman between 40 and 50 years old in good health. The rearrangement uses TRBV7-2 and TRBJ2-1; 15 bases agree with TRBD2. CDR3 coding DNA: TGTGCCAGCAGCACGGGACTAGCGGGGGGTGACAATGAGCAGTTCTTC. Its protein product is CASSTGLAGGDNEQFF.